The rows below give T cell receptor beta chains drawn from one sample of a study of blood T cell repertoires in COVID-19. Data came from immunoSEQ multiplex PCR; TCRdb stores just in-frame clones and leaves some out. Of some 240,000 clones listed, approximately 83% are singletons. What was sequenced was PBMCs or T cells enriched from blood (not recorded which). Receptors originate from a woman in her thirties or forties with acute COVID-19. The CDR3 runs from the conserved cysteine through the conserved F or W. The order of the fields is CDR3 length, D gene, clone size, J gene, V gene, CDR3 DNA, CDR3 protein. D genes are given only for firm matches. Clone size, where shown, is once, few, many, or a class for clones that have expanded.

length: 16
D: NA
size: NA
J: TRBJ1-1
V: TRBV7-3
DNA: TGTGCCAGCAGCTTATTCACGGTTCTAGGTGGTACTGAAGCTTTCTTT
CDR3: CASSLFTVLGGTEAFF

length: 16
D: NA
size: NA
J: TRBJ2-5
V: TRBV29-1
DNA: TGCAGCGTTGAAGATCGGGGATCGACCCCGGACGGGACCCAGTACTTC
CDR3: CSVEDRGSTPDGTQYF

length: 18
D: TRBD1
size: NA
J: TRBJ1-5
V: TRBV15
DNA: TGTGCCACCAGCAGGGGTAGACAGGGGGCGCTGGCCAATCAGCCCCAGCATTTT
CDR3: CATSRGRQGALANQPQHF

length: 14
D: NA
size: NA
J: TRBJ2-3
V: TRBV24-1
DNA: TGTGCCACACAGGGTCGGGCGGGCACAGATACGCAGTATTTT
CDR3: CATQGRAGTDTQYF

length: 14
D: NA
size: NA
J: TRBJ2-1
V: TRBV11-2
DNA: TGTGCCAGCAGCTTTCGGAGCTCCTACAATGAGCAGTTCTTC
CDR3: CASSFRSSYNEQFF

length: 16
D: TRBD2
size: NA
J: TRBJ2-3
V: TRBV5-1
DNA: TGCGCCAGCAGCTCCACTCTAGCGGAGAGGGCAGATACGCAGTATTTT
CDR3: CASSSTLAERADTQYF

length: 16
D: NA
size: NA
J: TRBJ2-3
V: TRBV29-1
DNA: TGCAGCGTTGAAGGCCCCCGGGAAACTAGCACAGATACGCAGTATTTT
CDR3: CSVEGPRETSTDTQYF

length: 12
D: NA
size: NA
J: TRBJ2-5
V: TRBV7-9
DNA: TGTGCCAGCAGTCGGGACTTCGAGACCCAGTACTTC
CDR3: CASSRDFETQYF

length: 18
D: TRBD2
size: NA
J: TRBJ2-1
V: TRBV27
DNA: TGTGCCAGCAGTCTATGGGCTAGCGGGAGGGTCCCCTACAATGAGCAGTTCTTC
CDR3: CASSLWASGRVPYNEQFF

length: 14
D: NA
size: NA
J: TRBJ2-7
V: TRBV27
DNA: TGTGCCAGCAGTACGGGACACCTTTCCTACGAGCAGTACTTC
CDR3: CASSTGHLSYEQYF

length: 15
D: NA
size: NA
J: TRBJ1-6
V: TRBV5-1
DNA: TGCGCCAGCAGCTTGAACGCAGGGGCGGTTTCACCCCTCCACTTT
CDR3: CASSLNAGAVSPLHF

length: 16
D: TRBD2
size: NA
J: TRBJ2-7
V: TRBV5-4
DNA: TGTGCCAGCAGCTTGGGACTAGCGGGAGGGCTTGACGAGCAGTACTTC
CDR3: CASSLGLAGGLDEQYF

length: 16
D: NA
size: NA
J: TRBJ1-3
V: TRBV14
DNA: TGTGCCAGCAGCCAAGGATCGCGGCTAACTGGAAACACCATATATTTT
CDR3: CASSQGSRLTGNTIYF

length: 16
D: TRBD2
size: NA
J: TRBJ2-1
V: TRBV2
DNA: TGTGCCAGCAGCCACCGGACTAGCGGAGATTACAATGAGCAGTTCTTC
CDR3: CASSHRTSGDYNEQFF

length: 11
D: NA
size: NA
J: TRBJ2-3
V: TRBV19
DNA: TGTGCCAGTAGGGGGCCAGATACGCAGTATTTT
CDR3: CASRGPDTQYF

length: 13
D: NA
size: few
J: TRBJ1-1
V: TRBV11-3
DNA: TGTGCCAGCAGCTTAGATCAGGGGTATGGAGCTTTCTTT
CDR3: CASSLDQGYGAFF

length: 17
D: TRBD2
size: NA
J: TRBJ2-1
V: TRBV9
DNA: TGTGCCAGCAGCGGGGGACTAGCGGGGACAGCTTACAATGAGCAGTTCTTC
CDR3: CASSGGLAGTAYNEQFF

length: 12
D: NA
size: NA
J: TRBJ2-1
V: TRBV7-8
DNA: TGTGCCAGCAGCCTACCTCGGGGAGAGCAGTTCTTC
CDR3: CASSLPRGEQFF

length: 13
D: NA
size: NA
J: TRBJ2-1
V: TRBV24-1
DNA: TGTGCCACCTATGACCAGCGAAACAATGAGCAGTTCTTC
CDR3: CATYDQRNNEQFF

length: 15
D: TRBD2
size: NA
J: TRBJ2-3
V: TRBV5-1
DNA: TGCGCCAGCAGTTTGACTAGCGGGAGTTCAGATACGCAGTATTTT
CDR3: CASSLTSGSSDTQYF

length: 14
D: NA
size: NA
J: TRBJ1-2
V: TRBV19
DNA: TGTGCCAGTAGTCCGATGGGACAAAACTATGGCTACACCTTC
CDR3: CASSPMGQNYGYTF

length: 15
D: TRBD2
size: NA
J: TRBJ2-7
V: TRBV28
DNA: TGTGCCAGCAGTTCACAGGTAGCGGGAATATACGAGCAGTACTTC
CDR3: CASSSQVAGIYEQYF

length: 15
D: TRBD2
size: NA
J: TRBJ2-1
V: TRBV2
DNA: TGTGCCAGCACCGCCGGGACTAGCGGCTACAATGAGCAGTTCTTC
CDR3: CASTAGTSGYNEQFF

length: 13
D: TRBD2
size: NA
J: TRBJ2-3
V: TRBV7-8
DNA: TGTGCCAGCAGCAAAGGACTAGCAGATACGCAGTATTTT
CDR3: CASSKGLADTQYF

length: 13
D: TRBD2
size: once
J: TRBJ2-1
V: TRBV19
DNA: TGTGCCAGTAGTATACTAGCGGGATCTGAGCAGTTCTTC
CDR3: CASSILAGSEQFF

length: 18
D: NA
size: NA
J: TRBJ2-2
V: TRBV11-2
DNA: TGTGCCAGCAGCTTAGATGCCAAGGGGACTCAGAACACCGGGGAGCTGTTTTTT
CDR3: CASSLDAKGTQNTGELFF

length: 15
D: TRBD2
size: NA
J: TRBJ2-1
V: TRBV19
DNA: TGTGCCAGTAGTATAGCAGCGGGAGGGGTCAATGAGCAGTTCTTC
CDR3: CASSIAAGGVNEQFF

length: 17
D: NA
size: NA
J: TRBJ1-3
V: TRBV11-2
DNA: TGTGCCAGCAGCTTAAGGGGCGGCGGTAACTCTGGAAACACCATATATTTT
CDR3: CASSLRGGGNSGNTIYF

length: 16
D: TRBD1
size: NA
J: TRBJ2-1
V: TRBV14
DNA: TGTGCCAGCAGCCAGGACCTGGGACAGGTTAACAATGAGCAGTTCTTC
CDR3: CASSQDLGQVNNEQFF

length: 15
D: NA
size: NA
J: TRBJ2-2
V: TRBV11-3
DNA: TGTGCCAGCAGCCTAGTCGTAATGAGCACCGGGGAGCTGTTTTTT
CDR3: CASSLVVMSTGELFF

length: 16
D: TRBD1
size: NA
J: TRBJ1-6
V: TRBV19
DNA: TGTGCCAGTAGTATGGGACAGGGGACCTATAATTCACCCCTCCACTTT
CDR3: CASSMGQGTYNSPLHF

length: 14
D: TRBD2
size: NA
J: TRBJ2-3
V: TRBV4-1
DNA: TGCGCCAGCAGCCGGACTAGCGGAACAGATACGCAGTATTTT
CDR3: CASSRTSGTDTQYF

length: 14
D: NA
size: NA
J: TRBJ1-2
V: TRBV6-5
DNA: TGTGCCAGCAGCCGTGACAGGACTAACTATGGCTACACCTTC
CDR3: CASSRDRTNYGYTF

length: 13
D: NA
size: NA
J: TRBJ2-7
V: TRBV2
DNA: TGTGCCAGCAGGGGGTCAGGGCCTCTCGAGCAGTACTTC
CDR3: CASRGSGPLEQYF

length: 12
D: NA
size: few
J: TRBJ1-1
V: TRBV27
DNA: TGTGCCAGCAGAACAGGGTTTGGTGAAGCTTTCTTT
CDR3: CASRTGFGEAFF

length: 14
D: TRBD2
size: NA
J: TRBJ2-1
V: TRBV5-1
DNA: TGCGCCAGCAGCTTAGCGGGAGGGGTGAATGAGCAGTTCTTC
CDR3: CASSLAGGVNEQFF

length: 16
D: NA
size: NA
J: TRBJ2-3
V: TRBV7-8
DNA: TGTGCCAGCAGCCCTAGCACCCCTCGTCACACAGATACGCAGTATTTT
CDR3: CASSPSTPRHTDTQYF

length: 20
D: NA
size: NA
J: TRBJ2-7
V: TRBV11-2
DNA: TGTGCCAGCAGCTTAGAGGCCACAGGGCAAAATTACCTACGGCCCTACGAGCAGTACTTC
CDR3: CASSLEATGQNYLRPYEQYF

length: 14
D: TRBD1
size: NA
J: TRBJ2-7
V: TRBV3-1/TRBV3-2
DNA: TGTGCCAGCAGCCAAGACAGGGGGACGGGCGAGCAGTACTTC
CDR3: CASSQDRGTGEQYF

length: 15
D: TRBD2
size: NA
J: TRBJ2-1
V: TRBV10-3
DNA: TGTGCCATCAGCCTACGGACTAGCAGTAACAATGAGCAGTTCTTC
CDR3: CAISLRTSSNNEQFF

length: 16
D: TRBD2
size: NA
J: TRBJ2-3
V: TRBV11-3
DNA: TGTGCCAGCAGCCCTAAAATCAGCGGGAGGACAGATACGCAGTATTTT
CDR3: CASSPKISGRTDTQYF

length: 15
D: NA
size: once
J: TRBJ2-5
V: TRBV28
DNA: TGTGCCAGCAGTTTAGGTCAGGGTTTGCGAGAGACCCAGTACTTC
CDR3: CASSLGQGLRETQYF

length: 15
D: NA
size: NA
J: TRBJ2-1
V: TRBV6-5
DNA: TGTGCCAGCAGTTTGGCTAGCGCGGGATACAATGAGCAGTTCTTC
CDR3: CASSLASAGYNEQFF

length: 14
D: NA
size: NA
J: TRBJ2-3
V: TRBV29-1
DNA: TGCAGCGTTGAAAGGACGGATTCGGGGGATACGCAGTATTTT
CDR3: CSVERTDSGDTQYF

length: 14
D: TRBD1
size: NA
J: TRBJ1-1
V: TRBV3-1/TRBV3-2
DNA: TGTGCCAGCAGCGACCGAGGGGGCGAAACTGAAGCTTTCTTT
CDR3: CASSDRGGETEAFF

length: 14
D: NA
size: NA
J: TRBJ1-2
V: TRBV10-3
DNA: TGTGCCATCAGAGAAGGAGGGTTGTTTGGAGGCTACACCTTC
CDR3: CAIREGGLFGGYTF

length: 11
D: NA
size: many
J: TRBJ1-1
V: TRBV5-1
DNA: TGCGCCAGCAGCTTTCCAGGGGCGCAAGTCTTT
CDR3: CASSFPGAQVF

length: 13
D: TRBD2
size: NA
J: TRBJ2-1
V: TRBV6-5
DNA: TGTGCCGTAAGGACTAGCGGGAGGACCGGTAGGTTCTTC
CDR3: CAVRTSGRTGRFF

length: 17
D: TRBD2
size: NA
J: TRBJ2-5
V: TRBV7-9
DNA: TGTGCCAGCAGCTTAAAAGGACTAGCGGGAGTTCGGGAGACCCAGTACTTC
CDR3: CASSLKGLAGVRETQYF

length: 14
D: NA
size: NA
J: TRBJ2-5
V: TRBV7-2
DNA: TGTGCCAGCAGCCCCGCCCGGTACCAAGAGACCCAGTACTTC
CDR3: CASSPARYQETQYF

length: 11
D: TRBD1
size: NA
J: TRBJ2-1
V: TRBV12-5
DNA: TGTGCTAGTGGACAGGGGTTTGAGCAGTTCTTC
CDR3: CASGQGFEQFF